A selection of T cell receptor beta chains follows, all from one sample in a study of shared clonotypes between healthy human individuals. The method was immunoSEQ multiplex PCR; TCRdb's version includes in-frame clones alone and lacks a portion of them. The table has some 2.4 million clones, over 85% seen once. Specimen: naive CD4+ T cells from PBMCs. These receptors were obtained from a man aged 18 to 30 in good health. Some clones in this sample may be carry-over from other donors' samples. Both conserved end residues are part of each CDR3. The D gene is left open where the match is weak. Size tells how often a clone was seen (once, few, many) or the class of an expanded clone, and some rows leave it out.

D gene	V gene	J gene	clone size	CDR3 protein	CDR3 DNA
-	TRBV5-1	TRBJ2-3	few	CASSLGSSTDTQYF	TGCGCCAGCAGCTTGGGCAGTAGCACAGATACGCAGTATTTT
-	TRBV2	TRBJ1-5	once	CASSDTPSGMKPQHF	TGTGCCAGCAGTGATACCCCCAGTGGGATGAAGCCCCAGCATTTT
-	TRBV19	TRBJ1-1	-	CASSIGAGLNTEAFF	TGTGCCAGTAGTATAGGGGCCGGGTTGAACACTGAAGCTTTCTTT
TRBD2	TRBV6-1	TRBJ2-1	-	CASSGPRTSGVNNEQFF	TGTGCCAGCAGTGGGCCCCGGACTAGCGGGGTCAACAATGAGCAGTTCTTC
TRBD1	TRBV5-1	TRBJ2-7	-	CASSTGPYEQYF	TGCGCCAGCTCGACAGGGCCCTACGAGCAGTACTTC
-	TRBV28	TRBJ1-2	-	CASSLNRNYGYTF	TGTGCCAGCAGTTTAAACAGGAACTATGGCTACACCTTC
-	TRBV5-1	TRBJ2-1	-	CASSRDGGISYNEQFF	TGCGCCAGCAGCAGGGACGGGGGCATATCCTACAATGAGCAGTTCTTC
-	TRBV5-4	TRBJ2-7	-	CASSPLGASQYF	TGTGCCAGCAGCCCACTGGGAGCTTCGCAGTACTTC
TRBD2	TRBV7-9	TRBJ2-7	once	CASSGRTSGTYEQYF	TGTGCCAGCAGCGGAAGGACTAGCGGTACCTACGAGCAGTACTTC
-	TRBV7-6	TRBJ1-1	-	CASSFPMGQPVSDMNTEAFF	TGTGCCAGCAGCTTCCCGATGGGGCAACCTGTTTCCGACATGAACACTGAAGCTTTCTTT
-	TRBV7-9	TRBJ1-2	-	CASSLGPYGYTF	TGTGCCAGCAGCTTAGGCCCCTATGGCTACACCTTC
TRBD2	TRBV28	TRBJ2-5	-	CASRTSGRHRETQYF	TGTGCCAGCCGGACTAGCGGGAGACATCGAGAGACCCAGTACTTC
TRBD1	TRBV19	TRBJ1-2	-	CASSLQGSLYGYTF	TGTGCCAGTAGCTTACAGGGGTCTCTCTATGGCTACACCTTC
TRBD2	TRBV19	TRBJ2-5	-	CASSILASGIETQYF	TGTGCCAGTAGTATATTAGCTAGCGGGATAGAGACCCAGTACTTC
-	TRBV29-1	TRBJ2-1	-	CSVVWRPYSYNEQFF	TGCAGCGTTGTCTGGAGGCCCTACTCCTACAATGAGCAGTTCTTC
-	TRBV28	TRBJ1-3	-	CASSTSGLPGNTIYF	TGTGCCAGCAGTACCTCAGGGTTGCCGGGAAACACCATATATTTT
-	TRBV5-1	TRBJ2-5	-	CASSLGQPQETQYF	TGCGCCAGCAGCTTAGGACAGCCCCAAGAGACCCAGTACTTC
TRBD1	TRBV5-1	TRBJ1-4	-	CASSSGTGEEKLFF	TGCGCCAGCAGCTCCGGGACAGGGGAAGAAAAACTGTTTTTT
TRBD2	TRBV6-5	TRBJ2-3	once	CASSYGLAGGPDTQYF	TGTGCCAGCAGTTATGGGCTAGCGGGAGGTCCAGATACGCAGTATTTT
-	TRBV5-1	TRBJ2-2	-	CASRPTPQSGELFF	TGCGCCAGCAGACCGACTCCTCAGTCCGGGGAGCTGTTTTTT
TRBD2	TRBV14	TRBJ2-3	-	CASSQESVLAGTTDTQYF	TGTGCCAGCAGCCAAGAGTCGGTCCTAGCGGGGACCACAGATACGCAGTATTTT
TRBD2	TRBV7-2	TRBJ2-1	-	CASSPLAGGPWEQFF	TGTGCCAGCAGCCCACTAGCGGGAGGGCCATGGGAGCAGTTCTTC
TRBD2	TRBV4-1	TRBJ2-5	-	CASSQGWPSGFGETQYF	TGCGCCAGCAGCCAAGGTTGGCCTAGCGGTTTCGGGGAGACCCAGTACTTC
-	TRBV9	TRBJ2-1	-	CASTAGGSSYNEQFF	TGTGCCAGCACCGCCGGAGGGAGCTCCTACAATGAGCAGTTCTTC
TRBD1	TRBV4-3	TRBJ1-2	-	CASSHADRGGGYTF	TGCGCCAGCAGCCACGCCGACAGGGGCGGTGGCTACACCTTC
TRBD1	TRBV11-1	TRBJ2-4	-	CASSLGRRTGLAKNIQYF	TGTGCCAGCAGCTTAGGGCGCCGGACAGGACTAGCCAAAAACATTCAGTACTTC
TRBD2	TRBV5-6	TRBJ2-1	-	CASSLGLAGGLRRYNEQFF	TGTGCCAGCAGCTTGGGGCTAGCGGGAGGGCTGAGGCGGTACAATGAGCAGTTCTTC
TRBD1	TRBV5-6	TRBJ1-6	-	CASSLPDRRDSPLHF	TGTGCCAGCAGCCTCCCGGACAGGAGGGATTCACCCCTCCACTTT
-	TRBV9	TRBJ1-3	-	CASSPLGNSGNTIYF	TGTGCCAGCAGCCCCCTGGGGAACTCTGGAAACACCATATATTTT
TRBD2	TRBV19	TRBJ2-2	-	CASSILAGVRTGELFF	TGTGCCAGTAGTATACTAGCGGGAGTTAGGACCGGGGAGCTGTTTTTT
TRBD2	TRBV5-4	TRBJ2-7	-	CASSPGLSYEQYF	TGTGCCAGCAGCCCGGGACTATCTTACGAGCAGTACTTC
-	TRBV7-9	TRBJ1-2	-	CASSHRQSYGYTF	TGTGCCAGCAGCCACCGACAGAGCTATGGCTACACCTTC
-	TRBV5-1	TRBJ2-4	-	CASSSTPGSENIQYF	TGCGCCAGCAGCTCTACACCGGGCTCGGAGAACATTCAGTACTTC
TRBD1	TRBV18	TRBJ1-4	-	CASCKGGRGTTNEKLFF	TGTGCCAGCTGCAAAGGGGGCAGGGGAACAACTAATGAAAAACTGTTTTTT
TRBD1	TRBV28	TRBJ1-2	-	CASRSYRGSEEFYGYTF	TGTGCCAGCAGGTCCTACAGGGGATCGGAAGAATTTTATGGCTACACCTTC
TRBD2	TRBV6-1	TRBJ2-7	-	CASAWGTSGSYEQYF	TGTGCCAGCGCCTGGGGGACTAGCGGTTCCTACGAGCAGTACTTC
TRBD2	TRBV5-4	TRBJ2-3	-	CASSSRTSGSSPQYF	TGTGCCAGCAGCTCTCGGACTAGCGGGAGCAGTCCGCAGTATTTT
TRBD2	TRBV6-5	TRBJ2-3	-	CASSRLAASTDTQYF	TGTGCCAGCAGCCGACTAGCGGCTAGCACAGATACGCAGTATTTT
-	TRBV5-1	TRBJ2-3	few	CATKQGGLTDTQYF	TGCGCCACCAAGCAAGGGGGATTGACAGATACGCAGTATTTT
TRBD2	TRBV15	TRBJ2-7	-	CATSRDLLAGPYEQYF	TGTGCCACCAGCAGAGATCTACTAGCGGGGCCCTACGAGCAGTACTTC
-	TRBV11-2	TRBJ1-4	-	CASSLNGWGEKLFF	TGTGCCAGCAGCTTAAATGGGTGGGGTGAAAAACTGTTTTTT
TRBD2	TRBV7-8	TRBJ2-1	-	CASSLGHRETSGSDSEQFF	TGTGCCAGCAGCTTAGGACATCGTGAGACTAGCGGGAGTGATAGTGAGCAGTTCTTC
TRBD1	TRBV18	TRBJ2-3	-	CASSRTQGAPDTQYF	TGTGCCAGCTCTCGAACTCAGGGGGCTCCAGATACGCAGTATTTT
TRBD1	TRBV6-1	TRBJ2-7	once	CASSAGWTGLEQYF	TGTGCCAGCAGTGCCGGATGGACAGGGCTCGAGCAGTACTTC
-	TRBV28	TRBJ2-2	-	CASSFSTGELFF	TGTGCCAGCAGTTTTAGTACCGGGGAGCTGTTTTTT
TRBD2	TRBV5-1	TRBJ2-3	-	CASNTGTSGTDTQYF	TGCGCCAGCAACACCGGGACTAGCGGCACAGATACGCAGTATTTT
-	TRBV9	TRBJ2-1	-	CASSAQIVLSYNEQFF	TGTGCCAGCAGCGCACAAATAGTATTGTCCTACAATGAGCAGTTCTTC
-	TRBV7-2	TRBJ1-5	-	CASSLSVQPQHF	TGTGCCAGCAGCTTATCTGTTCAGCCCCAGCATTTT
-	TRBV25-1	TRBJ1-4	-	CASSVVSGPNEKLFF	TGTGCCAGCAGTGTAGTTTCGGGTCCCAATGAAAAACTGTTTTTT
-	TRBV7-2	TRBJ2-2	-	CASSPAGPSTGELFF	TGTGCCAGCAGCCCTGCAGGGCCGAGCACCGGGGAGCTGTTTTTT
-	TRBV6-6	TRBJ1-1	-	CASSWANTEAFF	TGTGCCAGCAGTTGGGCGAACACTGAAGCTTTCTTT
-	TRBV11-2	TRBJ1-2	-	CASSRAADGYTF	TGTGCCAGCAGCAGGGCGGCGGATGGCTACACCTTC
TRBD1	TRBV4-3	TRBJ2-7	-	CASSQTSIDRGGEQYF	TGCGCCAGCAGCCAAACCTCGATCGACAGGGGAGGAGAGCAGTACTTC
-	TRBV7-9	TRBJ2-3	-	CASSLEFRGKGTDTQYF	TGTGCCAGCAGCTTAGAATTCCGCGGGAAGGGGACAGATACGCAGTATTTT
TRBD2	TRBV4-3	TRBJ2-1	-	CASSPSGRARNEQFF	TGCGCCAGCAGTCCCAGCGGGAGGGCCAGGAATGAGCAGTTCTTC
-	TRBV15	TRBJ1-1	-	CATRRGQNTEAFF	TGTGCCACCAGGAGAGGACAGAACACTGAAGCTTTCTTT
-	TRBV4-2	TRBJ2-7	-	CASSQDPGGGYYEQYF	TGTGCCAGCAGCCAAGATCCCGGGGGTGGTTACTACGAGCAGTACTTC
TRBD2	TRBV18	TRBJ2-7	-	CASSLRGAGGPYEQYF	TGTGCCAGCTCACTGAGGGGAGCGGGAGGCCCCTACGAGCAGTACTTC